This T cell receptor (beta chain) derives from a study of cytomegalovirus exposure and HLA in healthy donors. On the study more broadly: Early release data held around 80 million unique TCRs from HLA-typed donors.

The length of the CDR3 is 17 residues. Trimming cost V 4 bases and J 8 bases; bases outside gene matches: 15. For this clone: Its antigen is unidentified.

Vbeta (60) and Jbeta (13) primers were used in the PCR. TCRdb keeps only in-frame clones here, not all; method: immunoSEQ multiplex PCR. This table has 170,000 or so clones, 80% to 85% appearing once. General study points: Most TCR beta V segments were productive about 87% or about 30% of the time in an earlier analysis. Upon later analysis, TCR association rates were observed to vary by HLA locus, being highest for DRB1 and lowest for HLA-C. Available immune exposure information covered CMV serostatus only.

Input material: PBMCs. This sequence originates from a man aged 18 to 35 in good health and CMV-seronegative. The chain links TRBV5-3 to TRBJ2-1; TRBD2 aligns across 10 bases. TRBV5-3 is designated an ORF whose function remains uncertain. The CDR3: CARSPGTSENGRHEQFF. DNA for the CDR3: TGTGCCAGAAGCCCGGGGACTAGCGAAAATGGCCGGCATGAGCAGTTCTTC.